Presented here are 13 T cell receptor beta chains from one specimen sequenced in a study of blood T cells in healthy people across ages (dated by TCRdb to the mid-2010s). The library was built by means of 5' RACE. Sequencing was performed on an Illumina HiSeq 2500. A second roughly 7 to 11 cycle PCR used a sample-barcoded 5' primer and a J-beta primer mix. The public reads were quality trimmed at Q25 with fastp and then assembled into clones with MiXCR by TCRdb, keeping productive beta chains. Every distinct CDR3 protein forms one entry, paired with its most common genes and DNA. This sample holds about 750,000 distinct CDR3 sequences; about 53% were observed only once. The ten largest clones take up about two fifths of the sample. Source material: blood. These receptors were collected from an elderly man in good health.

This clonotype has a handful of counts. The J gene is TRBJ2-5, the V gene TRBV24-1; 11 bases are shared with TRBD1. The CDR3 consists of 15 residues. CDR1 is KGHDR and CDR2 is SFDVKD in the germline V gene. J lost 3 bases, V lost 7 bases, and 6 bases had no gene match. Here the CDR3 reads CATSPGDRGEETQYF. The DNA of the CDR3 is TGTGCCACCAGCCCGGGGGACAGGGGGGAAGAGACCCAGTACTTC.

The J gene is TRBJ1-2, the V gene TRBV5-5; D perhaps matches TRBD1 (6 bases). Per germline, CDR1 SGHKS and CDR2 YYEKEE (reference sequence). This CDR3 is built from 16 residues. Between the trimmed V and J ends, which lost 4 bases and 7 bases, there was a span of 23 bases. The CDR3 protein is CASSLSITPGASGYTF. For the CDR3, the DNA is TGTGCCAGCAGCCTCTCGATAACCCCAGGGGCGTCTGGCTACACCTTC.

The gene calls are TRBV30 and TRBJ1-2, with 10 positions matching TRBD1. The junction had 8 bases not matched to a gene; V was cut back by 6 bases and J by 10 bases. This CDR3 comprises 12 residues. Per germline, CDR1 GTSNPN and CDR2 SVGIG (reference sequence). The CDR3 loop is CACKTGGGLYTF. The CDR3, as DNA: TGTGCCTGCAAGACAGGGGGCGGACTCTACACCTTC.

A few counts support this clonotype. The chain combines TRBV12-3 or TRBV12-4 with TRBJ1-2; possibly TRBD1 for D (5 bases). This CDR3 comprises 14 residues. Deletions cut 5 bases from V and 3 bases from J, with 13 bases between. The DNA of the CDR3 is TGTGCCAGCAGTCCAGGGTCGCCCGACTATGGCTACACCTTC. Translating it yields CASSPGSPDYGYTF.

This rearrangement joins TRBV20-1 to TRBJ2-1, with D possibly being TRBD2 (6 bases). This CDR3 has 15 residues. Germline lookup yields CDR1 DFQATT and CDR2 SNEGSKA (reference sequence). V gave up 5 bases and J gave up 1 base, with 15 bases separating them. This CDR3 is CSASTGLGSYNEQFF. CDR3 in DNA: TGCAGTGCTTCTACGGGACTGGGATCCTACAATGAGCAGTTCTTC.

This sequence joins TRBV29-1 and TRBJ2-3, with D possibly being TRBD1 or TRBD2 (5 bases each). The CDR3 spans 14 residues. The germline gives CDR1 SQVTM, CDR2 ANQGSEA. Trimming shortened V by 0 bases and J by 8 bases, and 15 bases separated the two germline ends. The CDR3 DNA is TGCAGCGTTGAAGAGCGAGGGGCAGGCGTTACGCAGTATTTT. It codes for CSVEERGAGVTQYF.

This CDR3 reads CSANGLAGMYNEQFF. Here the CDR3 DNA reads TGCAGTGCAAATGGACTAGCGGGAATGTACAATGAGCAGTTCTTC. The chain carries TRBV20-1 and TRBJ2-1, with TRBD2 matching 12 bases. This CDR3 region has 15 residues. Trimming cost V 6 bases and J 4 bases; bases outside gene matches: 7. Germline V lookup: CDR1 DFQATT, CDR2 SNEGSKA (reference sequence).

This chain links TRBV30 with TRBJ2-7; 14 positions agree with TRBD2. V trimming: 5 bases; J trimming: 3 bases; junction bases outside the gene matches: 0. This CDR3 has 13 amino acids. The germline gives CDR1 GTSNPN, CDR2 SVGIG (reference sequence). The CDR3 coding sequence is TGTGCCTGGGGGACTAGCGGGAGCTACGAGCAGTACTTC. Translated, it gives CAWGTSGSYEQYF.

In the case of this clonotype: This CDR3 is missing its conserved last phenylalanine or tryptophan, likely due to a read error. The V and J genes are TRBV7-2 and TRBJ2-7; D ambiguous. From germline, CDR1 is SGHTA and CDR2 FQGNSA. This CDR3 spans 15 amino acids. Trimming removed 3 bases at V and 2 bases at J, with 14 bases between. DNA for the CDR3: TGTGCCAGCAGCTTCAGGAAGAGTAGCCCCTACGAGCAGTACCTC. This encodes CASSFRKSSPYEQYL.

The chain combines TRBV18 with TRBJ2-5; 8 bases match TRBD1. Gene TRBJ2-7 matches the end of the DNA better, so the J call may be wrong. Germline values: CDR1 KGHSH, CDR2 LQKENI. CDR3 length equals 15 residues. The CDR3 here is CASSPPGQGVYEQYF. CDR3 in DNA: TGTGCCAGCTCACCACCCGGACAGGGAGTCTACGAGCAGTACTTC.

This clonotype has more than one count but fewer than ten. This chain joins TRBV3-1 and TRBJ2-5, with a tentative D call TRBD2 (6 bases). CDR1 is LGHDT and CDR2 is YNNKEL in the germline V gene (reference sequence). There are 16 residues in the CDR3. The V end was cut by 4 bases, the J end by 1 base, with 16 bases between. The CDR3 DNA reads TGTGCCAGCAGCCCTGGTGGGCTAGCGAGCCAAGAGACCCAGTACTTC. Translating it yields CASSPGGLASQETQYF.

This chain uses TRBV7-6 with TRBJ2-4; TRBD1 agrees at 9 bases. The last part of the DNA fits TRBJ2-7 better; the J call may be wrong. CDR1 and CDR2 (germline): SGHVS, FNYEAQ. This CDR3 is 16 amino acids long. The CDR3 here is CASSLAPGTGPDEQYF. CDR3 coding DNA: TGTGCCAGCAGCTTAGCCCCCGGGACAGGGCCTGACGAGCAGTACTTC.

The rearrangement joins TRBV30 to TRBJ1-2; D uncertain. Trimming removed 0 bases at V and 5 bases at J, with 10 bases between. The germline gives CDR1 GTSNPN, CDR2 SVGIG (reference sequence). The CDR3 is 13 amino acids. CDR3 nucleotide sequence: TGTGCCTGGAGTGTACAAGAGAAATATGGCTACACCTTC. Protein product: CAWSVQEKYGYTF.